Sequencing of this T cell receptor beta chain was carried out in a study of beta chain features in type 1 diabetes. Broader study findings: Researchers caution that PCR might favor shorter templates, equally among patients and controls. Across all four CD4+ subsets, people with type 1 diabetes showed modestly shorter TCRB CDR3s. Sequencing from cDNA could over-represent high-TCR-expressing cells. VDJ junctions from patients with type 1 diabetes contained fewer insertions and more deletions.

Every isolated RNA sample was fully reverse transcribed, so sequencing captured expressed TCRB transcripts. Only in-frame clones appear in the TCRdb table, and some are missing; sequencing was by immunoSEQ multiplex PCR. This table has around 140,000 clones, around an eighth appearing once. This clone was picked up many times. The antigen is not known. The CDR3 runs to 14 residues. Germline V lookup: CDR1 GTSNPN, CDR2 SVGIG (reference sequence). With V trimmed by 3 bases and J by 7 bases, 6 bases remained unmatched. The chain carries TRBV30 and TRBJ2-2, with 9 bases identical to TRBD2. The TCR sequence derives from a young man with type 1 diabetes. The sample comprised central memory CD4+ T cells from blood. The CDR3 DNA reads TGTGCCTGGAGGGCTAGCGGGGAAGGCGGGGAGCTGTTTTTT. Translated: CAWRASGEGGELFF.